A single sample is the source of the 29 T cell receptor beta chains below, sequenced in a study of cytomegalovirus exposure and HLA in healthy donors (dated by TCRdb to 2016 to 2017). Libraries came from the immunoSEQ multiplex PCR assay. For the multiplex PCR, a mixture combining 60 forward primers for TCR Vbeta segments and 13 reverse primers for TCR Jbeta segments was used. The table comes from immuneACCESS by way of TCRdb, which keeps in-frame sequences with V and J called. Part of the clones is missing from these tables; in studies checked, under half for an unresolved V gene and the rest for unknown reasons. The sample table lists under 40,000 clones, roughly 76% of them with a count of one. Of the sample, around 8.4% falls within the top ten clones. The source material was PBMCs. All receptors derive from a woman in her 30s in good health and CMV-seropositive.

The gene calls are TRBV15 and TRBJ2-3; possibly TRBD2 for D (6 bases). V lost 5 bases, J lost 6 bases, and 15 bases lay in between. The CDR3 loop spans 14 amino acids. The V gene's germline CDR1 is LNHNV and CDR2 YYDKDF (reference sequence). DNA for the CDR3: TGTGCCACCAGCGATCGAAGGGACTTTGATACGCAGTATTTT. This codes for CATSDRRDFDTQYF.

The chain links TRBV7-9 to TRBJ2-3; the D gene is possibly TRBD1 (6 bases). V lost 3 bases to trimming and J lost 0 bases, with 13 bases between them. This CDR3 is 16 amino acids long. The germline gives CDR1 SEHNR, CDR2 FQNEAQ (reference sequence). The CDR3 nucleotides are TGTGCCAGCAGCTTGCTGGGGGCTAATAGCACAGATACGCAGTATTTT. Protein sequence: CASSLLGANSTDTQYF.

V and J are TRBV19 and TRBJ1-6; TRBD1 matches 7 bases. Looked up from germline, CDR1 is LNHDA and CDR2 is SQIVND (reference sequence). J lost 2 bases, V lost 8 bases, and 3 bases had no gene match. CDR3 length: 14 amino acids. This chain's CDR3 is CASGQETYNSPLHF. CDR3 bases: TGTGCCAGTGGACAGGAGACCTATAATTCACCCCTCCACTTT.

V and J are TRBV5-6 and TRBJ1-1; maybe TRBD1 (6 bases). V lost 1 base and J 7 bases, leaving 14 bases between the germline ends. There are 14 residues in the CDR3. CDR1 SGHDT and CDR2 YYEEEE come from the germline V gene. This CDR3 reads CASSLIAGVVEAFF. The DNA of the CDR3 is TGTGCCAGCAGCTTGATCGCAGGGGTGGTTGAAGCTTTCTTT.

The chain carries TRBV5-1 and TRBJ2-2; possibly TRBD2 for D (5 bases). V was shortened by 0 bases and J by 1 base, with 7 bases between the two germline ends. Germline CDR1 and CDR2: SGHRS and YFSETQ. The CDR3 runs 15 residues. Here the CDR3 DNA reads TGCGCCAGCAGCTTGGCTAGCTTGAACACCGGGGAGCTGTTTTTT. This codes for CASSLASLNTGELFF.

Written as DNA, the CDR3 is TGTGCCAGCAGCGTAGGCCAGATGAACACTGAAGCTTTCTTT. As protein: CASSVGQMNTEAFF. V gene TRBV9 combines with J gene TRBJ1-1, with unresolved D. Germline CDR1 SGDLS, CDR2 YYNGEE. The V and J ends lost 0 bases and 0 bases respectively, with 6 bases between them. The length of the CDR3 is 14 residues.

The chain employs TRBV6-1 and TRBJ1-3; the D gene is possibly TRBD1 (6 bases). Trimming removed 4 bases from V and 0 bases from J, with 7 bases in between. Germline V gene data show CDR1 as MNHNS and CDR2 as SASEGT. The CDR3 totals 14 residues. CDR3 loop: CASSGDISGNTIYF. CDR3 sequence (DNA): TGTGCCAGCAGTGGGGACATCTCTGGAAACACCATATATTTT.

With respect to this clone: A junction boundary mismatches the germline segment, possibly from a read error. The rearrangement links TRBV7-9 to TRBJ2-6; 8 nucleotides match TRBD1. The CDR3 has 15 amino acids. The V gene's germline CDR1 is SEHNR and CDR2 FQNEAQ (reference sequence). This CDR3 is CSSSLDRVGANVLTF. CDR3 nucleotide sequence: TGTTCCAGCAGCCTGGACAGGGTTGGGGCCAACGTCCTGACTTTC.

This chain joins TRBV19 and TRBJ1-4; D is undetermined. Germline loops: CDR1 LNHDA, CDR2 SQIVND (reference sequence). Deletions cut 7 bases from V and 8 bases from J, with 17 bases between. The CDR3 has 14 residues. The CDR3 DNA reads TGTGCCAGTACTAGGAGAGGCTTTTCCGAAAAACTGTTTTTT. Residues: CASTRRGFSEKLFF.

This clone was observed a handful of times. CDR3 loop: CASSGHGQGNYGYTF. Here the CDR3 DNA reads TGTGCCAGCAGCGGCCACGGACAGGGCAACTATGGCTACACCTTC. The V and J genes are TRBV7-9 and TRBJ1-2; 8 bases fit TRBD1. Trimming removed 5 bases from V and 2 bases from J; junction bases left unmatched: 7. The germline CDR1 and CDR2 sequences are SEHNR and FQNEAQ (reference sequence). The CDR3 is 15 residues long.

The rearrangement links TRBV18 to TRBJ2-5; 9 bases align to TRBD1. The germline gives CDR1 KGHSH, CDR2 LQKENI. This CDR3 has 14 amino acids. Unmatched junction bases numbered 5, after V lost 6 bases and J lost 3 bases. The CDR3 nucleotides are TGTGCCAGCTCTCGAGGACAGGGGAAAGAGACCCAGTACTTC. Its translation: CASSRGQGKETQYF.

This clone was seen a handful of times. The V and J genes are TRBV14 and TRBJ2-2; 14 bases agree with TRBD2. The CDR3 loop spans 16 amino acids. The V segment lost 4 bases and the J segment 5 bases; nucleotides outside the gene matches: 3. CDR1 is SGHDN and CDR2 is FVKESK in the germline V gene. CDR3 in amino acids: CASSPWTSGRTGELFF. CDR3 DNA: TGTGCCAGCAGCCCGTGGACTAGCGGGAGGACCGGGGAGCTGTTTTTT.

The rearrangement joins TRBV28 to TRBJ1-2; 7 bases agree with TRBD1. CDR3 length: 13 residues. The J segment lost 9 bases and the V segment lost 7 bases, leaving 11 bases of the junction unmatched. Germline V CDR1 and CDR2: MDHEN, SYDVKM. This CDR3 reads CASIPPGQFRYTF. The DNA for the CDR3 is TGTGCCAGCATTCCACCGGGACAGTTTCGCTACACCTTC.

The genes are TRBV19 and TRBJ1-2, with TRBD1 matching 7 bases. V shed 5 bases, J shed 7 bases, and the junction held 7 bases outside the gene matches. CDR3 length: 13 amino acids. Germline CDR1 and CDR2: LNHDA and SQIVND (reference sequence). The CDR3 loop is CASSGTGVRGYTF. The DNA for the CDR3 is TGTGCCAGTAGTGGCACAGGGGTGCGTGGCTACACCTTC.

The chain combines TRBV11-2 with TRBJ1-5, with D maybe TRBD1 (5 bases). Trimming pared 4 bases from V and 2 bases from J, leaving 18 bases between. The V gene's germline CDR1 is SGHAT and CDR2 FQNNGV. The CDR3 is 17 amino acids. The CDR3 sequence: CASSSAGNRFGNQPQHF. CDR3 coding DNA: TGTGCCAGCAGCTCAGCTGGAAACAGGTTTGGCAATCAGCCCCAGCATTTT. Variable domain in full (rest from reference TRBV11-2 and TRBJ1-5): EAGVAQSPRYKIIEKRQSVAFWCNPISGHATLYWYQQILGQGPKLLIQFQNNGVVDDSQLPKDRFSAERLKGVDSTLKIQPAKLEDSAVYLCASSSAGNRFGNQPQHFGDGTRLSIL.

The chain combines TRBV7-2 with TRBJ1-1, with 9 bases aligning to TRBD1. The CDR3 covers 14 residues. Germline CDR1 is SGHTA and CDR2 is FQGNSA. The J segment lost 3 bases and the V segment lost 4 bases, leaving 3 bases of the junction unmatched. CDR3 sequence: CASSSGQGHTEAFF. The CDR3 nucleotides are TGTGCCAGCAGCTCGGGACAGGGACACACTGAAGCTTTCTTT.

The gene calls are TRBV6-5 and TRBJ2-3, with D tentatively TRBD2 (5 bases). With 6 bases removed from V and 4 bases from J, the gap between germline ends came to 17 bases. CDR1 MNHEY and CDR2 SVGAGI come from the germline V gene. The CDR3 is 15 residues long. CDR3 sequence reads: CASRRASALADTQYF. As DNA, the CDR3 is TGTGCCAGCAGGCGGGCTTCAGCTTTGGCAGATACGCAGTATTTT.

The chain couples TRBV30 to TRBJ2-2; D perhaps matches TRBD2 (6 bases). V was shortened by 5 bases and J by 7 bases, with 14 bases between the two germline ends. Per germline, CDR1 GTSNPN and CDR2 SVGIG (reference sequence). The CDR3 length is 13 residues. CDR3 protein: CAWGRNSGGELFF. DNA for the CDR3: TGTGCCTGGGGGCGGAATAGCGGCGGGGAGCTGTTTTTT.

The V and J genes are TRBV7-2 and TRBJ2-3, with 8 bases identical to TRBD2. This CDR3 is built from 16 residues. Germline V lookup: CDR1 SGHTA, CDR2 FQGNSA. V was clipped by 3 bases and J by 6 bases; unmatched bases: 11. The CDR3 region has the DNA TGTGCCAGCAGCTTTTTGTCGGGGGGGCATGGGGATACGCAGTATTTT. Protein: CASSFLSGGHGDTQYF.

This clone has a handful of counts. The V call is TRBV28, the J call TRBJ1-5; D unclear. Trimming left V 5 bases short and J 0 bases short, with 8 bases between. The CDR3 is 14 amino acids. Germline V gives CDR1 MDHEN, CDR2 SYDVKM. The CDR3 loop is CASSLLYSNQPQHF. The CDR3 DNA reads as TGTGCCAGCAGTCTCCTTTATAGCAATCAGCCCCAGCATTTT.

In this sample, this clone turned up once. The gene calls are TRBV7-9 and TRBJ2-2; the D gene is possibly TRBD1 (5 bases). V was trimmed by 1 base and J by 1 base, leaving 19 bases between them. Germline CDR1 reads SEHNR; CDR2 reads FQNEAQ (reference sequence). The CDR3 runs 19 residues. In nucleotides, the CDR3 is TGTGCCAGCAGCTTAGATTCAGGGTTCATGGGGAAGAACACCGGGGAGCTGTTTTTT. It is translated as CASSLDSGFMGKNTGELFF. The whole variable domain, remainder taken from reference TRBV7-9 and TRBJ2-2, is DTGVSQNPRHKITKRGQNVTFRCDPISEHNRLYWYRQTLGQGPEFLTYFQNEAQLEKSRLLSDRFSAERPKGSFSTLEIQRTEQGDSAMYLCASSLDSGFMGKNTGELFFGEGSRLTVL.

The chain combines TRBV6-4 with TRBJ2-1, with 7 nucleotides matching TRBD2. This CDR3 has 16 amino acids. The germline CDR1 and CDR2 sequences are MRHNA and SNTAGT. Trimming at V came to 8 bases and at J to 2 bases, leaving 12 bases not matched to a gene. Written as DNA, the CDR3 is TGTGCCAGCCTTTCTACCGGGACTAAAACCTACAATGAGCAGTTCTTC. This gives the protein CASLSTGTKTYNEQFF.

This clone has a handful of counts. The chain recombines TRBV27 with TRBJ1-2, with 12 bases identical to TRBD1. The CDR3 runs 15 residues. The J segment lost 2 bases and the V segment lost 9 bases, leaving 7 bases of the junction unmatched. Per the germline V gene, CDR1 is MNHEY and CDR2 is SMNVEV (reference sequence). The CDR3 nucleotides are TGTGCCAGTCGGGACAGGGGGCACCCGAACTATGGCTACACCTTC. Encoded protein: CASRDRGHPNYGYTF.

The chain uses TRBV6-5 and TRBJ1-2, with D perhaps matching TRBD1 (5 bases). The V gene lost 2 bases and the J gene lost 4 bases, with 14 bases spanning the gap. The CDR3 runs 15 residues. Germline V gene sequence: CDR1 MNHEY, CDR2 SVGAGI. CDR3 DNA: TGTGCCAGCAGTTACAAACAGGACGGGCCCTATGGCTACACCTTC. This codes for CASSYKQDGPYGYTF.

The chain links TRBV10-3 to TRBJ1-2; 8 bases match TRBD1. The CDR3 contains 15 residues. J was trimmed by 6 bases and V by 6 bases; bases with no gene match: 12. In germline, CDR1 is ENHRY, CDR2 SYGVKD. CDR3 residues: CAIRTKFAQGDGYTF. The CDR3 DNA is TGTGCCATCAGGACCAAATTCGCACAGGGGGATGGCTACACCTTC.

The chain joins TRBV11-2 to TRBJ2-5; 7 bases map to TRBD1. The ends lost 2 bases at V and 2 bases at J; junction bases unmatched: 8. This CDR3 spans 16 amino acids. Germline V gene lookup returns CDR1 SGHAT and CDR2 FQNNGV. Written as DNA, the CDR3 is TGTGCCAGCAGCTTACCCCACAGGGGCTGGCAAGAGACCCAGTACTTC. Encoded protein: CASSLPHRGWQETQYF. Full variable domain (outside the CDR3, taken from reference TRBV11-2 and TRBJ2-5): EAGVAQSPRYKIIEKRQSVAFWCNPISGHATLYWYQQILGQGPKLLIQFQNNGVVDDSQLPKDRFSAERLKGVDSTLKIQPAKLEDSAVYLCASSLPHRGWQETQYFGPGTRLLVL.

V is TRBV5-8 and J is TRBJ2-7, with unresolved D. The germline gives CDR1 SGHTS, CDR2 YDEGEE. Trimming took 1 base from V and 3 from J, leaving 5 bases between them. The CDR3 spans 12 residues. The CDR3 DNA follows: TGTGCCAGCAGCTTGCCGTTCTACGAGCAGTACTTC. Its protein product is CASSLPFYEQYF.

This chain connects TRBV10-3 to TRBJ1-1, with D perhaps TRBD1 (5 bases). This CDR3 is built from 12 residues. Germline assignment: CDR1 ENHRY and CDR2 SYGVKD. Trimming pared 2 bases from V and 10 bases from J, leaving 11 bases between. The CDR3 spells CAISEDSWRAFF. CDR3 DNA sequence: TGTGCCATCAGTGAGGACAGCTGGAGAGCTTTCTTT.

The CDR3 sequence is CAISESDGGGNTEAFF. Here the CDR3 DNA reads TGTGCCATCAGTGAGTCGGATGGGGGCGGGAACACTGAAGCTTTCTTT. V usage is TRBV10-3 and J usage is TRBJ1-1, with D maybe TRBD1 (6 bases). Trimming took 0 bases from V and 1 from J, leaving 12 bases between them. The germline V gene encodes CDR1 ENHRY and CDR2 SYGVKD. CDR3 length equals 16 residues.